The 14 T cell receptor beta chains listed next were all sequenced from one sample in a study of response to subunit inactivated influenza vaccine. Using its own MiXCR run on the RT-PCR reads, TCRdb lists one record per CDR3 protein. The sample holds about 830,000 distinct CDR3 sequences, less than 20% seen once. Sequenced here: PBMCs from blood, sampled 4 to 6 days after vaccination. Receptors were obtained from a man in his fifties who received an inactivated influenza vaccine.

This clonotype showed up just a few times. The chain recombines TRBV3-1 with TRBJ1-1; D gene uncertain. There are 14 residues in the CDR3. Germline assignment: CDR1 LGHDT and CDR2 YNNKEL (reference sequence). V dropped 2 bases and J dropped 5 bases, with 12 bases sitting between them. CDR3 in amino acids: CASSQSSGRTEAFF. CDR3 DNA: TGTGCCAGCAGCCAATCCTCGGGGAGGACTGAAGCTTTCTTT.

This chain joins TRBV10-3 and TRBJ1-6, with TRBD1 matching over 9 bases. Germline trimming cut 10 bases from V and 1 base from J; bases unmatched to any gene: 14. Germline assignment: CDR1 ENHRY and CDR2 SYGVKD. CDR3 size: 18 residues. The CDR3 protein is CATTNPQGAKSYNSPLHF. The CDR3 region has the DNA TGTGCCACCACCAATCCACAGGGGGCTAAGTCCTATAATTCACCCCTCCACTTT.

There are a few counts of this clonotype. This CDR3 is CASSSATNEKLFF. The CDR3 coding sequence is TGCGCCAGCAGCTCCGCTACTAATGAAAAACTGTTTTTT. This chain uses TRBV5-1 with TRBJ1-4; no clear D gene. Germline values: CDR1 SGHRS, CDR2 YFSETQ. V was clipped by 3 bases and J by 2 bases, with 5 bases between them. This CDR3 is 13 amino acids long.

This clonotype has a handful of counts. The rearrangement uses TRBV5-1 and TRBJ2-5; possibly TRBD1 or TRBD2 for D (5 bases each). CDR1 SGHRS and CDR2 YFSETQ come from the germline V gene. The CDR3 sequence is 15 residues long. V lost 4 bases and J lost 3, with 16 bases in between. The CDR3 spells CASSLAGTEKETQYF. The CDR3 nucleotides are TGCGCCAGCAGCCTGGCCGGGACGGAGAAAGAGACCCAGTACTTC. Using reference TRBV5-1 and TRBJ2-5 for the parts outside the CDR3, the full variable domain is KAGVTQTPRYLIKTRGQQVTLSCSPISGHRSVSWYQQTPGQGLQFLFEYFSETQRNKGNFPGRFSGRQFSNSRSEMNVSTLELGDSALYLCASSLAGTEKETQYFGPGTRLLVL.

This clonotype was detected a few times. The chain couples TRBV25-1 to TRBJ1-2; no firm D call. The CDR3 extends over 12 amino acids. V gave up 8 bases and J gave up 8 bases, with 15 bases separating them. In germline, CDR1 is MGHDK, CDR2 SYGVNS. CDR3 in DNA: TGTGCCAGCTCCTTCGGAGGACGAGGCTACACCTTC. As protein: CASSFGGRGYTF.

This rearrangement joins TRBV12-3 or TRBV12-4 to TRBJ2-5, with 9 bases fitting TRBD2. There are 14 residues in the CDR3. V trimming: 6 bases; J trimming: 1 base; junction bases outside the gene matches: 3. For the CDR3, the DNA is TGTGCCAGCAGCAAGGGACTAGCCCAAGAGACCCAGTACTTC. Its protein product is CASSKGLAQETQYF.

The chain is built from TRBV7-2 and TRBJ1-4, with 7 bases identical to TRBD1. The CDR3 is 15 amino acids. J gave up 5 bases and V 2 bases, and 5 bases lay outside the gene matches. The germline CDR1 and CDR2 sequences are SGHTA and FQGNSA. The CDR3 bases are TGTGCCAGCAGCTTAACAGGGGACAGAAATGAAAAACTGTTTTTT. This translates into CASSLTGDRNEKLFF. The full variable domain, in which reference TRBV7-2 and TRBJ1-4 provide the parts outside the CDR3, is GAGVSQSPSNKVTEKGKDVELRCDPISGHTALYWYRQSLGQGLEFLIYFQGNSAPDKSGLPSDRFSAERTGGSVSTLTIQRTQQEDSAVYLCASSLTGDRNEKLFFGSGTQLSVL.

To note about this clonotype: At one boundary the junction diverges from the germline segment, which might be a read error. This rearrangement joins TRBV2 to TRBJ1-2; a possible D gene is TRBD1 (5 bases). The CDR3 has 17 amino acids. Germline lookup yields CDR1 SNHLY and CDR2 FYNNEI. Here the CDR3 reads CARSSRETFGRNYGYTF. The CDR3 region has the DNA TGTGCCCGCAGTTCCAGGGAGACTTTCGGACGTAACTATGGCTACACCTTC.

This clonotype was observed a few times. The V gene is TRBV30, the J gene TRBJ2-5; unclear D gene. Germline V gives CDR1 GTSNPN, CDR2 SVGIG (reference sequence). This CDR3 has 16 residues. The V end lost 4 bases, the J end lost 1 base, and 19 bases lay between the germline ends. The CDR3 protein is CAWIPSDGEPQETQYF. CDR3 DNA: TGTGCCTGGATTCCCTCGGACGGAGAACCCCAAGAGACCCAGTACTTC.

The chain joins TRBV12-3 or TRBV12-4 to TRBJ2-3; no clear D gene. Trimming stripped 5 bases from V and 3 bases from J, with 6 bases between. The CDR3 is made up of 12 amino acids. The CDR3 loop is CASSPVTDTQYF. The CDR3 region has the DNA TGTGCCAGCAGTCCCGTTACAGATACGCAGTATTTT.

The chain uses TRBV4-1 and TRBJ1-1; possibly TRBD1 for D (6 bases). Germline CDR1 reads MGHRA; CDR2 reads YSYEKL. This CDR3 contains 15 residues. V was clipped by 1 base and J by 1 base, with 10 bases between them. In nucleotides, the CDR3 is TGCGCCAGCAGCCAAGGCAGGGGCTGGAACACTGAAGCTTTCTTT. Its translation: CASSQGRGWNTEAFF.

In this sample, this clonotype turned up many times. The rearrangement links TRBV10-3 to TRBJ2-5, with 7 bases identical to TRBD1. Germline V lookup: CDR1 ENHRY, CDR2 SYGVKD. The trim removed 4 bases at V and 2 bases at J, leaving 10 bases unmatched. This CDR3 spans 16 amino acids. The CDR3 nucleotides are TGTGCCATCAGTGGCCCACCGGGACAGCGTCAAGAGACCCAGTACTTC. Amino acid sequence: CAISGPPGQRQETQYF.

The chain carries TRBV11-2 and TRBJ2-1; TRBD2 agrees at 11 bases. From germline, CDR1 is SGHAT and CDR2 FQNNGV. V gave up 1 base and J gave up 7 bases; unmatched junction bases: 6. There are 16 residues in the CDR3. The CDR3 protein is CASSLALAGGWNEQFF. The CDR3 DNA follows: TGTGCCAGCAGCTTAGCCCTAGCGGGGGGCTGGAATGAGCAGTTCTTC.

In its sample, this clonotype was seen a few times. The CDR3 loop reads CSARDLASDSREYTDTQYF. The CDR3 DNA sequence: TGCAGTGCTAGAGATTTGGCTAGCGACTCCAGGGAGTACACAGATACGCAGTATTTT. This chain connects TRBV20-1 to TRBJ2-3; D perhaps matches TRBD2 (6 bases). Germline V gene data show CDR1 as DFQATT and CDR2 as SNEGSKA (reference sequence). This CDR3 region has 19 residues. V was clipped by 0 bases and J by 2 bases, with 24 bases between them.